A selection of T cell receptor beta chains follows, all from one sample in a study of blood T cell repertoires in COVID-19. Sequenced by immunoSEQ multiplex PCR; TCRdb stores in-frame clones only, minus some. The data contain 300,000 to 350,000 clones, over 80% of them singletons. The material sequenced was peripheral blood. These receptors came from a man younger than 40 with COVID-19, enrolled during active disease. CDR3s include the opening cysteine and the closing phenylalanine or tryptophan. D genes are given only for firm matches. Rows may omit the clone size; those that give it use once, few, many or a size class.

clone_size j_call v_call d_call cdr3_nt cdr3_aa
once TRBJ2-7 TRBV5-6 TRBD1 TGTGCCAGCAGCTTGGCTCAGGGGGCTTACGAGCAGTACTTC CASSLAQGAYEQYF
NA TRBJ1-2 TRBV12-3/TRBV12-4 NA TGTGCCAGCAGTATATCTAACTATGGCTACACCTTC CASSISNYGYTF
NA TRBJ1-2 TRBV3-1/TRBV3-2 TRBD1 TGTGCCAGCAGCCAAAGGACAGGGAATGGCTACACCTTC CASSQRTGNGYTF
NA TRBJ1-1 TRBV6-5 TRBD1 TGTGCCAGCAGTCCACGACAGGGTTTAACTGAAGCTTTCTTT CASSPRQGLTEAFF
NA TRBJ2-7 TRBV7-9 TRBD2 TGTGCCAGCAGCTTATATGGGACTAGCGGGAGCGAGCAGTACTTC CASSLYGTSGSEQYF
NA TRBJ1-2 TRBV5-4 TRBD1 TGTGCCAGCAGCCCATTAGGGACAGGGGGCGCCTTAAAGTTTGGCTATGGCTACACCTTC CASSPLGTGGALKFGYGYTF
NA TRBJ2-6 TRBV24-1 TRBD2 TGTGCCACCAGTGAGAACAGGACTAGTGGGGCCAACGTCCTGACTTTC CATSENRTSGANVLTF
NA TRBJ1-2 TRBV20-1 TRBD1 TGCAGTGCTAGTCAATCCCCAAGGACAGGTTCGAACTATGGCTACACCTTC CSASQSPRTGSNYGYTF
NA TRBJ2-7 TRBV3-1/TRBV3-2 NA TGTGCCAGCAGCCAAGTGGGGCTATCCTACGAGCAGTACTTC CASSQVGLSYEQYF
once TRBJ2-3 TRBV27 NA TGTGCCAGCAATCTACTAGCCCGTCCAGATACGCAGTATTTT CASNLLARPDTQYF
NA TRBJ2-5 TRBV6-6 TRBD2 TGTGCCAGCCGTAGCGGGGGGGGAGGCGAGACCCAGTACTTC CASRSGGGGETQYF
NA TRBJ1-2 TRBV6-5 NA TGTGCCAGCAGTTACCCAGGGGGCTACACCTTC CASSYPGGYTF
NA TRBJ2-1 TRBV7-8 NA TGTGCCACCGCCAAAGGGGGGGAGGATTACAATGAGCAGTTCTTC CATAKGGEDYNEQFF
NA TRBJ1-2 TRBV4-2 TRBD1 TGTGCCAGCAGCCAAGAAACAGGGGGGGTATATGGCTACACCTTC CASSQETGGVYGYTF
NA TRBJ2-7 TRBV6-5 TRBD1 TGTGCCAGCAGTTACTCGCAGGGGGCTTCTTTCGAGCAGTACTTC CASSYSQGASFEQYF
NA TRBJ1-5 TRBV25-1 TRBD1 TGTGCCAGCAGTGGACAGGGGTTTGGGCAGCCCCAGCATTTT CASSGQGFGQPQHF
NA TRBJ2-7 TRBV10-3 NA TGTGCCATCAGTGAGTCCCCGGACAGCTCCTACGAGCAGTACTTC CAISESPDSSYEQYF
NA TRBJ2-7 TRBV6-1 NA TGTGCCAGCAGTGAAGCCACCTACGAGCAGTACTTC CASSEATYEQYF
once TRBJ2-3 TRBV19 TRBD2 TGTGCCAGTGGGAGGACTAGCGGGAGATCAGATACGCAGTATTTT CASGRTSGRSDTQYF
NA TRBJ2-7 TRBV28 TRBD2 TGTGCCAGCGCGGGAGGGCCTTACGAGCAGTACTTC CASAGGPYEQYF
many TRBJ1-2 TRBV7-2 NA TGTGCCAGCAGCTTAGTATCATCAGGGGAGGGGAACTATGGCTACACCTTC CASSLVSSGEGNYGYTF
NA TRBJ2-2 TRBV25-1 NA TGTGCCAGCAGTGTCCAGGAGGCGAACACCGGGGAGCTGTTTTTT CASSVQEANTGELFF
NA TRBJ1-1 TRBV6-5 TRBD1 TGTGCCAGCCGACAGGGGGGGCTGAACACTGAAGCTTTCTTT CASRQGGLNTEAFF
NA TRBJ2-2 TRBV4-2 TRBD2 TGTGCCAGCAGTCCGATTGAAGGGACTAGCGGGAGGGCCTGGACCGGGGAGCTGTTTTTT CASSPIEGTSGRAWTGELFF
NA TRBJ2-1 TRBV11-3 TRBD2 TGTGCCAGCAGCTTTCCCGGGACTAGCGGGGGACAGCAGACTTACAATGAGCAGTTCTTC CASSFPGTSGGQQTYNEQFF
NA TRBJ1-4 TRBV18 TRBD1 TGTGCCAGCTCATCGACAGGGGGCGTTAGAGAAAAACTGTTTTTT CASSSTGGVREKLFF
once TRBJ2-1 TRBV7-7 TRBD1 TGTGCCAGCAGCCCCACTTGGACAGGGTGGAATGAGCAGTTCTTC CASSPTWTGWNEQFF
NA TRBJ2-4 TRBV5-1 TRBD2 TGCGCCAGCAGCTTTGGGGGGAGGGCCCTCGGAAACATTCAGTACTTC CASSFGGRALGNIQYF
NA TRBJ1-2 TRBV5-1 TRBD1 TGCGCCAGCAGCTTGGAAGGAGGGGGCGGCTACACCTTC CASSLEGGGGYTF
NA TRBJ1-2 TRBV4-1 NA TGCGCCAGCAGCCAAGTGGATTCGGGGGTCTATGGCTACACCTTC CASSQVDSGVYGYTF
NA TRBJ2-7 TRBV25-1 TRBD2 TGTGCCAGCAGTGAAGGGGGGACTAGCGGGAAGTACGAGCAGTACTTC CASSEGGTSGKYEQYF
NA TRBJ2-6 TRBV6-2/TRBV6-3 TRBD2 TGTGCCAGCAGTTACCGGGGGGAGGCCAACGTCCTGACTTTC CASSYRGEANVLTF
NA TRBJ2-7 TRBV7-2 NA TGTGCCAGCAGCTGGGGAGCCTCCTACGAGCAGTACTTC CASSWGASYEQYF
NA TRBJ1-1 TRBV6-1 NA TGTGCCAGCAGTTCGGTGACACAGAACACTGAAGCTTTCTTT CASSSVTQNTEAFF
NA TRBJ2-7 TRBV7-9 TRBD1 TGTGCCAGCAGCTTGGTGGGACAGGGGACCTACGAGCAGTACTTC CASSLVGQGTYEQYF
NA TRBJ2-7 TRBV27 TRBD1 TGTGCCAGCAGCCGACGGGACAGGGGACGTGGTGACGAGCAGTACTTC CASSRRDRGRGDEQYF
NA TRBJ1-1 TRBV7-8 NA TGTGCCAGCAGCTCTCGAGAGGGTAAGAACACTGAAGCTTTCTTT CASSSREGKNTEAFF
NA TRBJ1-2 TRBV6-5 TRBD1 TGTGCCAGCAGTTACTCCGGGCAGGGGGGCTATGGCTACACCTTC CASSYSGQGGYGYTF
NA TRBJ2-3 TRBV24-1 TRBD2 TGTGCCACCAGTGATTTTAGGGCCGGGGGGGGCACAGATACGCAGTATTTT CATSDFRAGGGTDTQYF
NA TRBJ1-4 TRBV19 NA TGTGCCAGTAGTATAAGGGACAACCGCGAAAAACTGTTTTTT CASSIRDNREKLFF
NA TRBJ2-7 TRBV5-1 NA TGCGCCAGCAGCTTGGAGTACGGGACAACTCTCGTATTTAGCTCCTACGAGCAGTACTTC CASSLEYGTTLVFSSYEQYF
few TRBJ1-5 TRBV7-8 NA TGTGCCAGCAGCCTAGGTGGGACATCCCCTCAGCCCCAGCATTTT CASSLGGTSPQPQHF
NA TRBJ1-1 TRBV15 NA TGTGCCACCAGGAAACCCGGGACAACGGTGAACACTGAAGCTTTCTTT CATRKPGTTVNTEAFF
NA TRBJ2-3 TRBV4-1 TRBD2 TGCGCCAGCAGCCAAGATTTCGCCCTTAGGCGGGGGGCCACAGATACGCAGTATTTT CASSQDFALRRGATDTQYF
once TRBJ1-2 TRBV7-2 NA TGTGCCAGCAGCTTAGGTCCAGGGGCCCCATATGGCTACACCTTC CASSLGPGAPYGYTF
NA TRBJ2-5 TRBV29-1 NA TGCAGCGTTGAAGATGGTGGCAGGGTCCAAGAGACCCAGTACTTC CSVEDGGRVQETQYF
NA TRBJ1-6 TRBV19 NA TGTGCCAGTAGTATAGTCTTGGGGGGTAATTCACCCCTCCACTTT CASSIVLGGNSPLHF
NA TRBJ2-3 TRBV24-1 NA TGTGCCACCAGTGATAGTGGACAGCGATCACAGATAGACACGCAGTATTTT CATSDSGQRSQIDTQYF
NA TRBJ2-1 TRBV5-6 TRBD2 TGTGCCAGCAGCCCGGGACTAGCGGAATACAATGAGCAGTTCTTC CASSPGLAEYNEQFF
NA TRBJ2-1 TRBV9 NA TGTGCCAGCAGCGTAGGGGACAAATACAATGAGCAGTTCTTC CASSVGDKYNEQFF
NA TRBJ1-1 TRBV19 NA TGTGCCAGTAGCCCTGGACACACGTTTGAAGCTTTCTTT CASSPGHTFEAFF
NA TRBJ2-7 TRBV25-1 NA TGTGCCAGCAGTGACGGGGGTGGGACAGCCGAATACGAGCAGTACTTC CASSDGGGTAEYEQYF
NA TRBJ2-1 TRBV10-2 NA TGCGCCAGCCGGGATATGGGGGAGCAGTTCTTC CASRDMGEQFF
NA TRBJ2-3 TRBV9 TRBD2 TGTGCCAGCAGCGTACTTGAGACGTCGGCTAGCGGGAGTAGAGTAGATACGCAGTATTTT CASSVLETSASGSRVDTQYF
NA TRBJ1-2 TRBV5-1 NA TGCGCCAGCAGCCCCGACATCAGCTATGGCTACACCTTC CASSPDISYGYTF
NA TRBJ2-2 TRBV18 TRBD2 TGTGCCAGCTCACTGCGACTAGCTAACACCGGGGAGCTGTTTTTT CASSLRLANTGELFF
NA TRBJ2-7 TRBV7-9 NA TGTGCCAGCAGCTTAACAGGGAAACACGAGCAGTACTTC CASSLTGKHEQYF